Reported below is one TCR beta chain. What this receptor recognizes is not known. Qualities for individual bases were not recorded, and no much larger clone is one base off. This specimen belongs to a study of OX40 agonist ivuxolimab in advanced cancers. Regarding the research as a whole: The costimulatory receptor OX40 (CD134) was targeted by ivuxolimab, a fully human IgG2 agonistic monoclonal antibody. Peripheral TCRbeta sequencing was intended to test whether TCR sequence diversity was altered and clonal T-cell expansion was caused by ivuxolimab. Intravenous ivuxolimab was administered to patients every 2 weeks at six dose levels: 0.01, 0.1, 0.3, 1.5, 3 and 10 mg/kg. Among the approximately 54 dose-escalation patients, around 19 had hepatocellular carcinoma, 15 or so melanoma, 9 renal cell carcinoma and 9 head and neck cancer. The monotherapy dose-escalation portion (N of about 52 patients) of the phase I ivuxolimab trial is reported in the paper. Partial responses occurred in three dose-escalation patients: two with cutaneous melanoma and one with hepatocellular carcinoma. In the dose-escalation cohort, more than 75% of patients were male, and the mean age was approximately 60 years, with a range of about 23 to 90. Prior anti-PD-1, anti-PD-L1 or anti-CTLA-4 therapy was permitted, and about 40% of dose-escalation patients had received checkpoint inhibitors.

Summary of the overall study and its limitations: Low levels of normalized T-cell clonal expansion were also seen in some nonresponding patients. In the 0.1-3.0 mg/kg groups, partial responders were among the patients with the lowest normalized peripheral clonal expansion, particularly in CD8+ T cells. At doses of 0.1 to 3.0 mg/kg, clonal expansion of both CD4+ and CD8+ T cells in blood was seen between baseline and week 6. After ivuxolimab, more expanded clones were found on average in CD8+ T cells than in CD4+ T cells. The antigen specificity of the clonally expanded peripheral T cells was not determined.

Genomic DNA was isolated from the sorted cells so that the TCRbeta CDR3 region could be sequenced. TCRbeta CDR3 regions were sequenced using the immunoSEQ Assay. The source is immuneACCESS, and TCRdb retained only in-frame sequences with V and J called. Part of the clones is not carried over; for the studies checked, unresolved V genes explain less than half of this, and the remainder is unexplained. For this sample there are about 84,000 clones; 89% appear just once. Under 0.25% of the sample comes from the top ten. Based on the germline V gene, the CDR1 and CDR2 sequences are MGHRA and YSYEKL. From its cysteine to its phenylalanine, the CDR3 spans 18 amino acids. This entry keeps only the CDR3 DNA: 54 bases, framed from base 1. The V end loses 3 bases and the J end loses 1 base, and a stretch of 16 bases separates them. The trial excluded patients who had a history of autoimmune disease or who were on systemic immunosuppression. Peripheral blood for TCR sequencing was collected from all dose cohorts at baseline, on cycle 4 day 1, and on cycle 7 day 1. The samples were taken from a phase I, first-in-human, multicenter, open-label dose-escalation trial of ivuxolimab. The trial enrolled adults with locally advanced or metastatic head and neck squamous cell, hepatocellular, melanoma or renal cell carcinoma. CD4+ and CD8+ T cells were sorted separately from peripheral blood before TCR sequencing.

The TCR originated in an adult with an advanced solid tumor such as melanoma, head and neck, liver or kidney cancer. The input for sequencing was CD4+ or CD8+ T cells sorted from blood, taken in a trial of the OX40 agonist ivuxolimab. This chain is built from TRBV4-1 and TRBJ2-6; too little of a D gene remains to name it. The bases read TGCGCCAGCAGCCAGCTGGACCTCCTCGGTTCTGGGGCCAACGTCCTGACTTTC. Its protein is CASSQLDLLGSGANVLTF.